A selection of T cell receptor beta chains follows, all from one sample in a study of Ad26.COV2.S vaccination and SARS-CoV-2 variants. The protocol was immunoSEQ multiplex PCR, while the TCRdb copy is restricted to in-frame clones and leaves out a portion. The table shows 250,000 or so clones, with approximately 90% occurring only once. The specimen was peripheral blood, collected in a trial of Ad26.COV2.S vaccine versus placebo. The receptors were sampled from a person aged 18-60 years who received the Ad26.COV2.S COVID-19 vaccine or a placebo. The conserved cysteine and the conserved F or W are not part of the CDR3 here. The order of the fields is V gene, D gene, clone size, CDR3 protein. D genes are given only for firm matches. The size field is filled for only some rows; it gives once, few, many or a size class.

V: TRBV9
D: TRBD2
size: -
CDR3: ASSTSGVGEQY

V: TRBV7-3
D: -
size: -
CDR3: ASTFDGYSISEAF

V: TRBV7-9
D: -
size: -
CDR3: ASSRTSQETQY

V: TRBV4-3
D: -
size: -
CDR3: ASSQAGRTSWYEQF

V: TRBV9
D: -
size: -
CDR3: ASSPKGAPYEQY

V: TRBV11-3
D: TRBD1
size: -
CDR3: ASSLRGQGALPATNEKLF

V: TRBV7-9
D: -
size: -
CDR3: ASSLEGGVTDTQY

V: TRBV2
D: -
size: few
CDR3: ASSELGDNQPQH

V: TRBV3-1/TRBV3-2
D: -
size: -
CDR3: ASSQVATTGELF

V: TRBV7-2
D: -
size: many
CDR3: ASSLDSSYNSPLH

V: TRBV30
D: -
size: -
CDR3: AWSSGGLVQY

V: TRBV30
D: -
size: -
CDR3: AWSVLSTDTQY

V: TRBV7-3
D: TRBD1
size: -
CDR3: ASSLTGGETQY

V: TRBV11-3
D: -
size: -
CDR3: ASSLEGAGELF

V: TRBV7-3
D: TRBD2
size: -
CDR3: ASSSPSGSGDTQY

V: TRBV12-3/TRBV12-4
D: -
size: -
CDR3: ASSFQKHYGYT

V: TRBV6-1
D: -
size: -
CDR3: ASSPSSSYEQY

V: TRBV5-4
D: TRBD2
size: -
CDR3: ASSPTSGSRNEQF

V: TRBV4-1
D: -
size: -
CDR3: ASSQEVVMNTGELF

V: TRBV2
D: TRBD1
size: -
CDR3: ASNSGTVAYEQY

V: TRBV4-3
D: TRBD1
size: -
CDR3: ASSQDGQGMWNSPLH

V: TRBV5-6
D: TRBD2
size: -
CDR3: ASSYRTSGTQETQY

V: TRBV9
D: -
size: few
CDR3: ASSVGGDYGYT

V: TRBV30
D: -
size: -
CDR3: AWRQGLAGNTIY

V: TRBV4-1
D: -
size: many
CDR3: ASRLTFLSNQPQH

V: TRBV4-2
D: TRBD2
size: -
CDR3: ASSQAGLAGGYDTQY

V: TRBV29-1
D: TRBD1
size: -
CDR3: SVTGQVQETQY

V: TRBV7-9
D: -
size: -
CDR3: ASSLDRTANTEAF

V: TRBV6-5
D: -
size: -
CDR3: AIGTDGRGAGELF

V: TRBV30
D: TRBD2
size: -
CDR3: AWIPGGSGNGAQF

V: TRBV12-3/TRBV12-4
D: -
size: -
CDR3: ASSLKGNEQF

V: TRBV5-8
D: TRBD2
size: -
CDR3: ASSAFPSGAYNEQF

V: TRBV7-3
D: -
size: -
CDR3: ASSVGQRTGELF

V: TRBV27
D: -
size: -
CDR3: ASSLFPRTEAF

V: TRBV15
D: -
size: -
CDR3: ATKTFSGNTIY

V: TRBV9
D: TRBD2
size: -
CDR3: ASSSSPGLAGGGANTGELF

V: TRBV27
D: TRBD2
size: -
CDR3: ASSLFLAGSSYNEQF

V: TRBV7-2
D: -
size: few
CDR3: ASSPDGGGEKLF

V: TRBV5-6
D: -
size: once
CDR3: DSGTSDISTNEKLF

V: TRBV5-1
D: -
size: -
CDR3: ASPRGCRLYNQPQH

V: TRBV27
D: -
size: -
CDR3: ASSLERRSYNEQF

V: TRBV5-1
D: -
size: -
CDR3: ASSLTRAAPHT

V: TRBV11-2
D: -
size: -
CDR3: ASSLVSSGTDTQY

V: TRBV7-9
D: -
size: -
CDR3: ASSLSGEDEQF

V: TRBV5-4
D: -
size: -
CDR3: ASSLGQGYTGELF

V: TRBV30
D: TRBD2
size: few
CDR3: AWSVRWDYGTQY

V: TRBV5-1
D: -
size: few
CDR3: ASSLHWSTDTQY

V: TRBV18
D: -
size: -
CDR3: ASSPPTSTDTQY

V: TRBV7-2
D: -
size: -
CDR3: ASSLEAGYT

V: TRBV30
D: TRBD2
size: -
CDR3: AYLEGLGYNEQF

V: TRBV20-1
D: -
size: -
CDR3: RFGIGETQY

V: TRBV27
D: TRBD1
size: -
CDR3: ASSRGTGGRMTPLH